This paragraph covers one T cell receptor (beta chain) sequence. This clonotype turned up a few times. Its antigen remains undetermined. Base-call qualities are not available, and no considerably larger clone is one nucleotide away. Amplification of TCR beta CDR3 regions was carried out from RNA transcripts. A first-round RT-PCR of the TCR CDR3 used the HTBI primer set with the Qiagen OneStep RT-PCR kit. Libraries were constructed in a second round of multiplex PCR, after which size selection and purification were carried out. Libraries were sequenced paired-end with 100 bp reads on an Illumina HiSeq2000. The published analysis was carried out like this. Raw data were processed with SOAPnuke, discarding reads with adapters, uncalled bases, mean Phred below 15, or no exact constant-primer or identifier match. COPE v1.2.5 was used to merge the high-quality paired reads, and each unique nucleotide sequence was defined as a clonotype. MiTCR v1.1 was used to align clonotypes to the IMGT TRBV, TRBD and TRBJ reference segments. The analysis was restricted to V-J combinations with a frequency above 0.0001, which together covered 99.2% of the repertoires. A TCS score was defined as the ratio between F50 (clonal expansion) and ExV (chaos), using BLOSUM62-based TCRdist between CDR3 peptides within each V-J. Welch's t-statistics and random forest reduced 450 to 600 V-J features to about 13, which were used in a naive Bayes classifier (R e1071). The public reads were run again by TCRdb, first through fastp at Q25 and then through MiXCR, and only productive beta chains were kept. Under each unique CDR3 protein, matching rows form one entry showing the most common genes and DNA. These V and J calls are TCRdb output, not the study's own analysis. For this sample there are around 520,000 distinct CDR3 sequences; 12% to 15% appear just once. Around 13% of the sample belongs to the ten largest clones.

This sample is part of a study of T cells in Graves' hyperthyroidism and ophthalmopathy (dated by TCRdb to about 2019). Some background on the complete study: Peripheral blood was collected at initial diagnosis, before any treatment. The 100 discovery patients were divided at random into training and test sets in a 7:3 ratio. According to the paper, TCR Vbeta CDR3 sequencing was carried out on approximately 140 peripheral blood samples, which came from about 45 ophthalmopathy, about 75 hyperthyroidism and approximately 17 progressor patients. In addition, the study compared T-cell repertoires in thyroid tissue and in blood from a handful of Graves' hyperthyroidism patients. After sampling, hyperthyroidism patients received methimazole starting at 30 mg daily, and ophthalmopathy patients received high-dose intravenous methylprednisolone. To identify distinguishing TCR V-J signatures, a discovery cohort of roughly 100 patients was used, comprising some 45 with Graves' ophthalmopathy and approximately 57 with stable Graves' hyperthyroidism. Prospective prediction of ophthalmopathy was tested in an independent validation cohort of approximately 19 hyperthyroidism patients and some 17 patients who later progressed to ophthalmopathy. The full study reports these points: A model built on a 13 V-J signature distinguished ophthalmopathy from stable hyperthyroidism, reaching roughly 88% sensitivity and 81.08% specificity in cross-validation and 80%/75% in testing. No statistical method was used to set the sample size in advance, and investigators knew the group allocation. Most expanded thyroid clonotypes (frequency above 0.001) were also found in blood, which suggests that blood repertoires may mirror thyroid immune responses. In validation, the model predicted progression to ophthalmopathy with about 71% sensitivity and less than 75% specificity, a median of 6.5 months before onset.

A patient counted as having stable Graves' hyperthyroidism if no progression to ophthalmopathy occurred over 18 months of follow-up. Hyperthyroidism patients were aged 18 to 65 years and newly diagnosed, with disease duration of less than 2 months. Patients with uncontrolled infections, other autoimmune diseases, pregnancy or lactation were excluded. Diagnoses relied on clinical symptoms, serum thyroxine and TRAb, thyroid ultrasound and orbital computed tomography. Ficoll-Paque density gradient centrifugation was used to isolate PBMCs from around 10 ml of fresh peripheral blood. Total RNA was extracted using Trizol reagent, and RNA quality was assessed on an Agilent 2100 Bioanalyzer. Sample: blood. The receptor was derived from a woman in her 40s with Graves' hyperthyroidism.

The CDR3 region: CSPRREISYNEQFF. The DNA is TGCAGTCCCCGCCGGGAAATCTCCTACAATGAGCAGTTCTTC. The chain is made from TRBV20-1 and TRBJ2-1; perhaps TRBD2 is the D gene, with 5 bases matching. CDR1 and CDR2, per the germline V gene (reference sequence), are DFQATT and SNEGSKA. Cut back by 8 bases and 0 bases, the V and J ends lie 14 bases apart. The CDR3 numbers 14 residues from cysteine through phenylalanine. Kept here is only the CDR3 DNA, which spans 42 bases and is read in frame from base 1.